The 17 T cell receptor beta chains given below trace back to one sample, sequenced in a study of beta chain features in type 1 diabetes listed by TCRdb under 2018. Receptor libraries were prepared by the immunoSEQ multiplex PCR assay. The High Capacity cDNA Reverse Transcription Kit was used to reverse transcribe all of the isolated RNA, meaning that expressed TCRB transcripts were what got sequenced. This is the immuneACCESS table as TCRdb keeps it, with only in-frame sequences that have V and J called. A part of the clones is gone; compared with another copy, unresolved V genes explain less than half, and the rest is unexplained. The sample records around 400,000 clones, around 16% of which are singletons. Of the sample, under 0.02% falls within the top ten clones. The sequenced material came from naive CD4+ T cells from blood. The cell subset or site label for this specimen denotes: true naive CD4+ T cells. The receptor source for this set is a woman aged 18-29 years in good health.

The chain links TRBV21-1 to TRBJ2-4; the D call in the table, TRBD2, was not verified against the DNA. TRBV21-1 corresponds to a pseudogene. The CDR3 has 16 residues. The CDR3 sequence: CASSPRKWEGLDIQYF. Here the CDR3 DNA reads TGTGCCAGCAGCCCACGGAAATGGGAGGGCCTGGACATTCAGTACTTC.

The chain recombines TRBV30 with TRBJ1-3, with unresolved D. In germline, CDR1 is GTSNPN, CDR2 SVGIG (reference sequence). The CDR3 loop spans 17 amino acids. V lost 0 bases and J lost 0, with 15 bases in between. The CDR3, as DNA: TGTGCCTGGAGTGTACTGCGTGGTCAAATCTCTGGAAACACCATATATTTT. This sequence encodes CAWSVLRGQISGNTIYF.

The J gene is TRBJ1-1, the V gene TRBV18; unclear D gene. Germline V gene data show CDR1 as KGHSH and CDR2 as LQKENI. There are 14 residues in the CDR3. V was pared by 2 bases and J by 6 bases, with 13 bases between. DNA of the CDR3: TGTGCCAGCTCACCAGATCGTGCTAACCCTGAAGCTTTCTTT. Its translation is CASSPDRANPEAFF.

DNA for the CDR3: TGTGCCAGCAGCCAAGACCAGTTTAAAGAGCAGTACTTC. It translates to CASSQDQFKEQYF. The V gene is TRBV14, the J gene TRBJ2-7; D remains unclear. Germline V gene lookup returns CDR1 SGHDN and CDR2 FVKESK. Between the trimmed V and J ends, which lost 0 bases and 7 bases, there was a span of 10 bases. The CDR3 totals 13 residues.

This chain uses TRBV11-2 with TRBJ1-2, with D perhaps TRBD1 (6 bases). The CDR3 consists of 16 residues. Trimming pared 1 base from V and 0 bases from J, leaving 12 bases between. Germline V gene sequence: CDR1 SGHAT, CDR2 FQNNGV. The CDR3 DNA is TGTGCCAGCAGCTTAGTCCCGGGACACTCTAACTATGGCTACACCTTC. It encodes CASSLVPGHSNYGYTF.

This clone has a handful of counts. The J gene is TRBJ2-7, the V gene TRBV28; the D is unclear. Germline assignment: CDR1 MDHEN and CDR2 SYDVKM. V lost 4 bases and J 0 bases, leaving 10 bases between the germline ends. The CDR3 is 14 residues long. This CDR3 reads CASSSTSISYEQYF. DNA for the CDR3: TGTGCCAGCAGTTCCACATCGATCTCCTACGAGCAGTACTTC. Together with reference TRBV28 and TRBJ2-7, the CDR3 gives the full variable domain: DVKVTQSSRYLVKRTGEKVFLECVQDMDHENMFWYRQDPGLGLRLIYFSYDVKMKEKGDIPEGYSVSREKKERFSLILESASTNQTSMYLCASSSTSISYEQYFGPGTRLTVT.

J is TRBJ2-7 and V is TRBV28, with D tentatively TRBD1 (6 bases). V was trimmed by 11 bases and J by 2 bases, leaving 16 bases between them. CDR3 length equals 13 residues. CDR1 MDHEN and CDR2 SYDVKM come from the germline V gene. The CDR3 loop reads CASGQMVPYEQYF. The CDR3 bases are TGTGCCTCCGGACAGATGGTCCCCTACGAGCAGTACTTC.

A few counts support this clone. CDR3 sequence reads: CASSYSRAGEADTQYF. The CDR3 DNA is TGTGCCAGCAGTTACTCGAGGGCGGGAGAGGCAGATACGCAGTATTTT. V is TRBV6-5 and J is TRBJ2-3; 7 bases agree with TRBD2. The CDR3 totals 16 residues. V lost 0 bases and J lost 4; bases outside the gene matches: 7. The V gene's germline CDR1 is MNHEY and CDR2 SVGAGI.

V is TRBV30 and J is TRBJ2-3; 14 bases are shared with TRBD2. In germline, CDR1 is GTSNPN, CDR2 SVGIG (reference sequence). There are 14 residues in the CDR3. J lost 9 bases, V lost 3 bases, and 5 bases had no gene match. The CDR3 is CAWRGLAGARTQYF. The CDR3 coding sequence is TGTGCCTGGAGGGGACTAGCGGGAGCACGGACGCAGTATTTT. Using reference TRBV30 and TRBJ2-3 for the parts outside the CDR3, the full variable domain is SQTIHQWPATLVQPVGSPLSLECTVEGTSNPNLYWYRQAAGRGLQLLFYSVGIGQISSEVPQNLSASRPQDRQFILSSKKLLLSDSGFYLCAWRGLAGARTQYFGPGTRLTVL.

The V gene is TRBV5-1, the J gene TRBJ2-5; 14 nucleotides agree with TRBD2. With 5 bases clipped from V and 4 bases from J, the junction kept 10 bases outside the gene matches. The V gene's germline CDR1 is SGHRS and CDR2 YFSETQ. The CDR3 sequence is 17 residues long. The CDR3 coding sequence is TGCGCCAGCAGTACGGGACTAGCGGGAGCTATCAGAGAGACCCAGTACTTC. Its protein is CASSTGLAGAIRETQYF.

Written as DNA, the CDR3 is TGTGCCAGCTCACCCCTCGACAGGGGCTATGGCTACACCTTC. Residues: CASSPLDRGYGYTF. The V call is TRBV18, the J call TRBJ1-2; 8 nucleotides agree with TRBD1. J was trimmed by 4 bases and V by 3 bases; bases with no gene match: 4. The CDR3 is made up of 14 amino acids. Per germline, CDR1 KGHSH and CDR2 LQKENI. Looking up the rest from reference TRBV18 and TRBJ1-2 gives the full variable domain: NAGVMQNPRHLVRRRGQEARLRCSPMKGHSHVYWYRQLPEEGLKFMVYLQKENIIDESGMPKERFSAEFPKEGPSILRIQQVVRGDSAAYFCASSPLDRGYGYTFGSGTRLTVV.

This clone has just a few counts. The rearrangement joins TRBV6-5 to TRBJ2-5, with TRBD1 matching over 9 bases. Germline trimming cut 11 bases from V and 5 bases from J; bases unmatched to any gene: 3. This CDR3 region has 11 residues. Germline CDR1 reads MNHEY; CDR2 reads SVGAGI. The CDR3 sequence is CARGQGETQYF. CDR3 DNA sequence: TGTGCCCGAGGACAGGGGGAGACCCAGTACTTC.

This chain joins TRBV19 and TRBJ2-7, with D possibly TRBD1 on 6 matching bases. The V and J ends lost 5 bases and 3 bases respectively, with 11 bases between them. Germline CDR1 and CDR2: LNHDA and SQIVND (reference sequence). This CDR3 has 13 residues. This CDR3 reads CASSPRTVYEQYF. CDR3 DNA sequence: TGTGCCAGTAGTCCAAGGACAGTCTACGAGCAGTACTTC. The full variable domain, its missing parts supplied by reference TRBV19 and TRBJ2-7, is DGGITQSPKYLFRKEGQNVTLSCEQNLNHDAMYWYRQDPGQGLRLIYYSQIVNDFQKGDIAEGYSVSREKKESFPLTVTSAQKNPTAFYLCASSPRTVYEQYFGPGTRLTVT.

This sequence joins TRBV7-3 and TRBJ1-2; D may be TRBD1 (5 bases). This CDR3 is built from 12 residues. The V gene's germline CDR1 is SGHTA and CDR2 FQGTGA. The ends were cut back, 4 bases at V and 7 bases at J, with 10 bases in the middle. CDR3 in amino acids: CASSSNRGGYTF. CDR3 sequence (DNA): TGTGCCAGCAGCTCCAATAGGGGTGGCTACACCTTC.

This clone was counted between two and nine times. The chain is built from TRBV6-5 and TRBJ1-1; D may be TRBD1 (6 bases). Per germline, CDR1 MNHEY and CDR2 SVGAGI. The CDR3 covers 14 residues. V was clipped by 6 bases and J by 5 bases, with 16 bases between them. The CDR3 spells CASSRSGGGTEAFF. The CDR3 DNA reads TGTGCCAGCAGCCGCTCGGGGGGCGGAACTGAAGCTTTCTTT.

The chain joins TRBV10-3 to TRBJ2-7, with 11 bases aligning to TRBD2. Germline CDR1 is ENHRY and CDR2 is SYGVKD. Trimming at V came to 5 bases and at J to 3 bases, leaving 3 bases not matched to a gene. This CDR3 is 14 amino acids long. As DNA, the CDR3 is TGTGCCATCAGTTCGCTAGCGGGAGGCTACGAGCAGTACTTC. As protein: CAISSLAGGYEQYF.

The chain recombines TRBV11-2 with TRBJ1-1; 7 nucleotides match TRBD1. The CDR3 spans 14 residues. Trimming removed 3 bases from V and 6 bases from J; junction bases left unmatched: 7. Germline CDR1 is SGHAT and CDR2 is FQNNGV. CDR3 in amino acids: CASSLTQGSAEAFF. The DNA for the CDR3 is TGTGCCAGCAGCTTGACACAGGGGTCGGCTGAAGCTTTCTTT. Together with reference TRBV11-2 and TRBJ1-1, the CDR3 gives the full variable domain: EAGVAQSPRYKIIEKRQSVAFWCNPISGHATLYWYQQILGQGPKLLIQFQNNGVVDDSQLPKDRFSAERLKGVDSTLKIQPAKLEDSAVYLCASSLTQGSAEAFFGQGTRLTVV.